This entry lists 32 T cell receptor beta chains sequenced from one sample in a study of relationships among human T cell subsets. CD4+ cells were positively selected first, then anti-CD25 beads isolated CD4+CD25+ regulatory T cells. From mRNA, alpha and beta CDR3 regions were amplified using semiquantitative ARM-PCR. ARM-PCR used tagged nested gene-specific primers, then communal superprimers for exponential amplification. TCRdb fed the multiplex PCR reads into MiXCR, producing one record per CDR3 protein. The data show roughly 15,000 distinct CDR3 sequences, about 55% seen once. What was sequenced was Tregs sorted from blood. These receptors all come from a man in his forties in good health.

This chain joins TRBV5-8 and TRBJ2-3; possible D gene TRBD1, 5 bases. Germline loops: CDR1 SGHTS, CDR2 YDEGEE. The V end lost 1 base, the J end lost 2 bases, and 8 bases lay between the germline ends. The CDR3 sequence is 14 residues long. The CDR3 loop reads CASSLQGITDTQYF. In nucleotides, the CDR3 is TGTGCCAGCAGCTTGCAGGGAATCACAGATACGCAGTATTTT.

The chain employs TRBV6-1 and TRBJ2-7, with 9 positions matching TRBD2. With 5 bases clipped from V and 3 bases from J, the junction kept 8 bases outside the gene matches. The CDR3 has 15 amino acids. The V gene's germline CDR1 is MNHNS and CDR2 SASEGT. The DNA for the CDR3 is TGTGCCAGCAGTACAATGGGACTAGCCAACTACGAGCAGTACTTC. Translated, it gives CASSTMGLANYEQYF.

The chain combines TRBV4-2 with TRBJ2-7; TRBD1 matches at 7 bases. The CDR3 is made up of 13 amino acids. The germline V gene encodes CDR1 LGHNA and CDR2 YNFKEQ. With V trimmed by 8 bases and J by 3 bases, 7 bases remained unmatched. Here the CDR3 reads CASADRDFYEQYF. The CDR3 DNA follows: TGTGCCAGCGCCGACAGGGATTTCTACGAGCAGTACTTC.

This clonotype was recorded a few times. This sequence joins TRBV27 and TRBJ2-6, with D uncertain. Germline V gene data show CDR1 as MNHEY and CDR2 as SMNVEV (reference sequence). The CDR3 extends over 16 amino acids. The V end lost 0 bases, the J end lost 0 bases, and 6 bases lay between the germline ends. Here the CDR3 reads CASSLSPSSGANVLTF. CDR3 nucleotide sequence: TGTGCCAGCAGTTTATCTCCTAGCTCTGGGGCCAACGTCCTGACTTTC.

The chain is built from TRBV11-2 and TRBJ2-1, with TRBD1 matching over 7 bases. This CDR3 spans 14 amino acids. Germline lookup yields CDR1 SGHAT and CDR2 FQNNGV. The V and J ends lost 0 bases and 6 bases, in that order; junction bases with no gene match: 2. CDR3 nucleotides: TGTGCCAGCAGCTTAGATACAGGGGTCAATGAGCAGTTCTTC. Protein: CASSLDTGVNEQFF.

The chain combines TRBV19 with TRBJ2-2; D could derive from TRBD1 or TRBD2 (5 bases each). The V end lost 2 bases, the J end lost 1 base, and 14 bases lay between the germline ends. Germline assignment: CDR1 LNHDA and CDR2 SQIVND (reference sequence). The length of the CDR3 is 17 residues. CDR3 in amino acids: CASSIRRGQGNTGELFF. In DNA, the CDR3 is TGTGCCAGTAGTATAAGAAGAGGGCAGGGGAACACCGGGGAGCTGTTTTTT.

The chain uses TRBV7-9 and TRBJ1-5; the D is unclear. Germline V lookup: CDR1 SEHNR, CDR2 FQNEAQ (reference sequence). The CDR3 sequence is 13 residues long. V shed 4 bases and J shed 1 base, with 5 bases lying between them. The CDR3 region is CASSSWSNQPQHF. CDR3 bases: TGTGCCAGCAGCTCCTGGAGCAATCAGCCCCAGCATTTT.

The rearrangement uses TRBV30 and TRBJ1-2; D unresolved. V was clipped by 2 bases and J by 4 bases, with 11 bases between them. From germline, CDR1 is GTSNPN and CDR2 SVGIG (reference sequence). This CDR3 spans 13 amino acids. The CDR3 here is CAWSPTLIYGYTF. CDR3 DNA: TGTGCCTGGAGTCCAACCTTAATCTATGGCTACACCTTC. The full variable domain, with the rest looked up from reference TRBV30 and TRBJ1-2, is SQTIHQWPATLVQPVGSPLSLECTVEGTSNPNLYWYRQAAGRGLQLLFYSVGIGQISSEVPQNLSASRPQDRQFILSSKKLLLSDSGFYLCAWSPTLIYGYTFGSGTRLTVV.

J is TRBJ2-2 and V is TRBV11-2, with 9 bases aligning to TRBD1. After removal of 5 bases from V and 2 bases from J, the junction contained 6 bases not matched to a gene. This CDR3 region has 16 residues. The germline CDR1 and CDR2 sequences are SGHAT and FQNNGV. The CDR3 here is CASSPRTGVNTGELFF. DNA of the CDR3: TGTGCCAGCAGCCCGCGGACAGGGGTAAACACCGGGGAGCTGTTTTTT.

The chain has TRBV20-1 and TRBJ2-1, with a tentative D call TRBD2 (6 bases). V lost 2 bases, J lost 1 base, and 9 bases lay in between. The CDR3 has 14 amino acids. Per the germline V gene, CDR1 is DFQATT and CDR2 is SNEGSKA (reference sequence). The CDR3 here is CSARYGGSYNEQFF. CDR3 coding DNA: TGCAGTGCTAGATACGGGGGTTCCTACAATGAGCAGTTCTTC.

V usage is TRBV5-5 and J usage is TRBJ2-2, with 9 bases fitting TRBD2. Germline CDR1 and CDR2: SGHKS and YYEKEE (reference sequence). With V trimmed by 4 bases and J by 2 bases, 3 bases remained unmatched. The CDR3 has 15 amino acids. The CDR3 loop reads CASSQTSGNTGELFF. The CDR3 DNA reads TGTGCCAGCAGCCAGACTAGCGGAAACACCGGGGAGCTGTTTTTT.

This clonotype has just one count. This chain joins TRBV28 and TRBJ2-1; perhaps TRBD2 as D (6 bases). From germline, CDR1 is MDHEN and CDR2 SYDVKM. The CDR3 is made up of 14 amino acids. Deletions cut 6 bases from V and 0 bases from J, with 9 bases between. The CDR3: CASRDGSSYNEQFF. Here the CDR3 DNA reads TGTGCCAGCAGAGACGGGAGCTCCTACAATGAGCAGTTCTTC.

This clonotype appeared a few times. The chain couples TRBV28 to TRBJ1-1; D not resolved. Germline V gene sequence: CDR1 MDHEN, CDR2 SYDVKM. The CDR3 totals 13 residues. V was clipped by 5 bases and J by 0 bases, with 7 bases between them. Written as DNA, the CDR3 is TGTGCCAGCAGTCCCAACTTGAACACTGAAGCTTTCTTT. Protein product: CASSPNLNTEAFF.

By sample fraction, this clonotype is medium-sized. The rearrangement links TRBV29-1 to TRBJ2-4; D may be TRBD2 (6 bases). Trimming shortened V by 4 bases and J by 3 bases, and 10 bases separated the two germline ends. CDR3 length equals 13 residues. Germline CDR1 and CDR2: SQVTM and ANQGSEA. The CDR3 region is CSVAGVVKNIQYF. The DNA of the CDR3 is TGCAGCGTTGCGGGGGTCGTCAAAAACATTCAGTACTTC.

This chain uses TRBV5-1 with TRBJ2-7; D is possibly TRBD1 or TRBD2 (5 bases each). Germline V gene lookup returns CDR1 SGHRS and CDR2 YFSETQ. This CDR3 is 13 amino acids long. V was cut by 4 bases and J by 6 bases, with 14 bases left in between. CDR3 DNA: TGCGCCAGCAGCCGGGGCCCAGGAGTCGAGCAGTACTTC. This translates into CASSRGPGVEQYF.

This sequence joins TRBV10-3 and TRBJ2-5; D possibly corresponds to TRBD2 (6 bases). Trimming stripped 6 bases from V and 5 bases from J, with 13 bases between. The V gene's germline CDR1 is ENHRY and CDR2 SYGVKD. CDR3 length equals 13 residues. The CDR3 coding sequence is TGTGCCATCAGCGGCACTAGCCGTGAGACCCAGTACTTC. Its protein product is CAISGTSRETQYF.

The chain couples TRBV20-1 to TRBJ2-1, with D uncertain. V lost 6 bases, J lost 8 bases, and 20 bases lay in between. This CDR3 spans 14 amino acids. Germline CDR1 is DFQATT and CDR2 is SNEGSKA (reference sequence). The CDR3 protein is CSAKWLPRPYEQFF. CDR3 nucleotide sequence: TGCAGTGCCAAATGGCTACCCCGCCCCTATGAGCAGTTCTTC.

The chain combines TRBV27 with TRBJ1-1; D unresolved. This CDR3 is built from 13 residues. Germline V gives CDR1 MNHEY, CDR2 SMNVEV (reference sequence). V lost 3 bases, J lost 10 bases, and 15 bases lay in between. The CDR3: CASSLSFLGRAFF. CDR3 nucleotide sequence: TGTGCCAGCAGTTTGTCCTTTCTAGGGCGAGCTTTCTTT.

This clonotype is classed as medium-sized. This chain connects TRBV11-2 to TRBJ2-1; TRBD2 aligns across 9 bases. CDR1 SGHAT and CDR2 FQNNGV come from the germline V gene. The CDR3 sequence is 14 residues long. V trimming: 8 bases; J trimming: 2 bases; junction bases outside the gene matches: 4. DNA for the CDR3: TGTGCCAGCGGTAGCGGGAGCGCCTACAATGAGCAGTTCTTC. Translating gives CASGSGSAYNEQFF.

The CDR3: CASSSGRLRDEQFF. The CDR3 bases are TGCGCCAGCAGCTCCGGGAGGTTAAGGGATGAGCAGTTCTTC. The V call is TRBV5-1, the J call TRBJ2-1; 7 bases agree with TRBD2. The germline V gene has CDR1 SGHRS and CDR2 YFSETQ. V was clipped by 3 bases and J by 8 bases; unmatched bases: 8. CDR3 length: 14 residues.

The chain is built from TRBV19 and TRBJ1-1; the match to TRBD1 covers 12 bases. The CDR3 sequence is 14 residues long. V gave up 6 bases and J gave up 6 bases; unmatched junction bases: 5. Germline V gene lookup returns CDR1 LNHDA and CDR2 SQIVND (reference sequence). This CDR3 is CASRRDRGRSEAFF. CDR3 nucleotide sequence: TGTGCCAGTAGGAGGGACAGGGGGCGGTCTGAAGCTTTCTTT.

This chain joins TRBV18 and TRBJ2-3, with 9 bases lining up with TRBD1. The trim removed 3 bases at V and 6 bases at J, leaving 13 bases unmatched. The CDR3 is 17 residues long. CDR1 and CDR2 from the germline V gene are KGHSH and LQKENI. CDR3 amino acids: CASSPTSGDRAFDTQYF. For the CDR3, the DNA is TGTGCCAGCTCACCGACGTCCGGGGACAGGGCCTTCGATACGCAGTATTTT.

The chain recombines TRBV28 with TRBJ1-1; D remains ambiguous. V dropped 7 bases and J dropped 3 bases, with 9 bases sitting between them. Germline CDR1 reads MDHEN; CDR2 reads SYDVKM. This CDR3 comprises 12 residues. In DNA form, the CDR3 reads TGTGCCAGCACAATTACGCACACTGAAGCTTTCTTT. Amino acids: CASTITHTEAFF. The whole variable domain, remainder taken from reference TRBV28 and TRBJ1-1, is DVKVTQSSRYLVKRTGEKVFLECVQDMDHENMFWYRQDPGLGLRLIYFSYDVKMKEKGDIPEGYSVSREKKERFSLILESASTNQTSMYLCASTITHTEAFFGQGTRLTVV.

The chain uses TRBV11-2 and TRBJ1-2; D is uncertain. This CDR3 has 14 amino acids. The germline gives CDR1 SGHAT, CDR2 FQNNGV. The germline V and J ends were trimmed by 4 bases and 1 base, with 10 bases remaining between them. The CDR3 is CASSSHTINYGYTF. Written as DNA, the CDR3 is TGTGCCAGCAGCTCTCACACGATTAACTATGGCTACACCTTC.

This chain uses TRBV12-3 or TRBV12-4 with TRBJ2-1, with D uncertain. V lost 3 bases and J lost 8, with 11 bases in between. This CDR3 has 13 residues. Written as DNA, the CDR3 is TGTGCCAGCAGTTTCCTCTTTGGCGATGAGCAGTTCTTC. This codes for CASSFLFGDEQFF.

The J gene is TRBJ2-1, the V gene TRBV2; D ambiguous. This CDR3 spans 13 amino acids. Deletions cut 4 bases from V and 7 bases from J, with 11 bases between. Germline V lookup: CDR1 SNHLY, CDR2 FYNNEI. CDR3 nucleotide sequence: TGTGCCAGCAGTGCGGACCCGAGGAATGAGCAGTTCTTC. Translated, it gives CASSADPRNEQFF.

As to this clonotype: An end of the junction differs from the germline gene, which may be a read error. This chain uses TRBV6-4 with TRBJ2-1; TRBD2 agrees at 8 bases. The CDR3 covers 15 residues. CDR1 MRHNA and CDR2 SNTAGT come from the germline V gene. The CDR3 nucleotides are TGTGCCAGCGAACCACGACTAGCGAGGAACAACGAGCAGTTCTTC. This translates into CASEPRLARNNEQFF.

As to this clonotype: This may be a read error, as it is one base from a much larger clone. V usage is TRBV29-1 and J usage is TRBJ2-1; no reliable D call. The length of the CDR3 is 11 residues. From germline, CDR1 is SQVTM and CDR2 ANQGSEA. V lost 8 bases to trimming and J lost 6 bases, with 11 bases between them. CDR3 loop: CSLRNINEQFF. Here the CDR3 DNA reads TGCAGCCTTCGAAACATCAATGAGCAGTTCTTC.

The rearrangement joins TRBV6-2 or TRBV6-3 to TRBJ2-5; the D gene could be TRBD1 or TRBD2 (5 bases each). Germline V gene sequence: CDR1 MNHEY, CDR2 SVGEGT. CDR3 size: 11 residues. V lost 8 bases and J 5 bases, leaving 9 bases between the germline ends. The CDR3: CASGTVETQYF. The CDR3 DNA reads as TGTGCCAGCGGGACGGTCGAGACCCAGTACTTC.

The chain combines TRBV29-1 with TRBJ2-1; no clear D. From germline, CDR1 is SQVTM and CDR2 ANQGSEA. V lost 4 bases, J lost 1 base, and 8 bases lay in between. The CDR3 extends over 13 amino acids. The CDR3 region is CSVGQGSYNEQFF. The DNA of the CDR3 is TGCAGCGTTGGTCAAGGGTCCTACAATGAGCAGTTCTTC.

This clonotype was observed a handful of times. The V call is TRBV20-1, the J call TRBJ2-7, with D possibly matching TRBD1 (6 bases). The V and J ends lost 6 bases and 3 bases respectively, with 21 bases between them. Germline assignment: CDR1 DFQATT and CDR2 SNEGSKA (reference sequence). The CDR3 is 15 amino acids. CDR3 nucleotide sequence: TGCAGTGCCCCCGCAAACACAGGGACGAACTACGAGCAGTACTTC. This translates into CSAPANTGTNYEQYF.

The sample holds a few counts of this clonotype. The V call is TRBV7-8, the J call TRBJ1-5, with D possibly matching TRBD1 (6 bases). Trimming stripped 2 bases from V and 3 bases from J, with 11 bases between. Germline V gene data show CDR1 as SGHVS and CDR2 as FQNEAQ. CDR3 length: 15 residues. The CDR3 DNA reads TGTGCCAGCAGCTTATTTAGGGGACACAATCAGCCCCAGCATTTT. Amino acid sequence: CASSLFRGHNQPQHF.